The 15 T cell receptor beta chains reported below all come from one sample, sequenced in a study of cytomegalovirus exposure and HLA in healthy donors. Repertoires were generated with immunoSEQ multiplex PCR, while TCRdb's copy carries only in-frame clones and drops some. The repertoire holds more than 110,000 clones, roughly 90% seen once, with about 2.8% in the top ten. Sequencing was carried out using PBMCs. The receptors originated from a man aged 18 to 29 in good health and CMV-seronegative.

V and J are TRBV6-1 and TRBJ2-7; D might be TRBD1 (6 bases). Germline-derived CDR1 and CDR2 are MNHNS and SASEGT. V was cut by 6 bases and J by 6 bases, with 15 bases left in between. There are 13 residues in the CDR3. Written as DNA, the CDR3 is TGTGCCAGCAGAGAGAGTCGAGGGGGCGAGCAGTACTTC. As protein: CASRESRGGEQYF.

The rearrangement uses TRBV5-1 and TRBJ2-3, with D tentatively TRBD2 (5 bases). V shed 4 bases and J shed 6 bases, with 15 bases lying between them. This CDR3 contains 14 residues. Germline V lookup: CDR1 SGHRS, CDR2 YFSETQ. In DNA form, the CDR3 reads TGCGCCAGCAGCCTGGGAGCCCCGGAGGATACGCAGTATTTT. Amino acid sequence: CASSLGAPEDTQYF.

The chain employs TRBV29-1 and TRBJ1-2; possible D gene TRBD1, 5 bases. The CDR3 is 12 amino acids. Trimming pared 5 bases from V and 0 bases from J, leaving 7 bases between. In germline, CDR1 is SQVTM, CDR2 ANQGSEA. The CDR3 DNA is TGCAGCGTTTGGGGGGCTAACTATGGCTACACCTTC. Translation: CSVWGANYGYTF.

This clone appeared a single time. CDR3 nucleotide sequence: TGTGCCAGCTCACCCCTGGACAGCGCCTCATCCTACGAGCAGTACTTC. Translating gives CASSPLDSASSYEQYF. The gene calls are TRBV18 and TRBJ2-7; maybe TRBD1 (6 bases). The CDR3 is 16 residues long. V gave up 3 bases and J gave up 1 base, with 16 bases separating them. Germline V gene lookup returns CDR1 KGHSH and CDR2 LQKENI. Together with reference TRBV18 and TRBJ2-7, the CDR3 gives the full variable domain: NAGVMQNPRHLVRRRGQEARLRCSPMKGHSHVYWYRQLPEEGLKFMVYLQKENIIDESGMPKERFSAEFPKEGPSILRIQQVVRGDSAAYFCASSPLDSASSYEQYFGPGTRLTVT.

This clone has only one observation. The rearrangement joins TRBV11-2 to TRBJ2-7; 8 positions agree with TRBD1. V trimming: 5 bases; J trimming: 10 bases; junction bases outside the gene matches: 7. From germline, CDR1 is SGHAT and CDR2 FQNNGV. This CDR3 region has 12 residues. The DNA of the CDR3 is TGTGCCAGCAGCCCAGGGGGCACCCTTCAGTACTTC. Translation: CASSPGGTLQYF.

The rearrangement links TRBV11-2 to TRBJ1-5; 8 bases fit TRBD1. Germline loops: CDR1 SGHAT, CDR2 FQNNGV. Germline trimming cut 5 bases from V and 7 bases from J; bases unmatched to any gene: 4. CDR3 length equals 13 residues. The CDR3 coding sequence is TGTGCCAGCAGCGCCGGGACAGGCCAGCCCCAGCATTTT. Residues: CASSAGTGQPQHF.

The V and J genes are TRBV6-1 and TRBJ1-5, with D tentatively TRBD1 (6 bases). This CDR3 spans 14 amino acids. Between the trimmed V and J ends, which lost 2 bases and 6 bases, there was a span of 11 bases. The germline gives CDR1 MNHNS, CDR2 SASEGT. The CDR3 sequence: CASSETGTAQPQHF. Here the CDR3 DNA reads TGTGCCAGCAGTGAAACAGGGACCGCTCAGCCCCAGCATTTT.

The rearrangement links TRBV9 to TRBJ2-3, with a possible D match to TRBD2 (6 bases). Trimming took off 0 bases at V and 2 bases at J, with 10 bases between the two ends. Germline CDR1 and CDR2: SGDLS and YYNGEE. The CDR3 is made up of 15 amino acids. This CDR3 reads CASSVGLADTDTQYF. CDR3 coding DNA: TGTGCCAGCAGCGTAGGTTTAGCGGACACAGATACGCAGTATTTT.

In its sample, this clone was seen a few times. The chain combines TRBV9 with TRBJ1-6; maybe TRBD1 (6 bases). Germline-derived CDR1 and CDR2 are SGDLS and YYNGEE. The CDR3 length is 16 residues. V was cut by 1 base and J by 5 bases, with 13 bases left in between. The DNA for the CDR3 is TGTGCCAGCAGCGTATCCGCGGGGGGCCATAATTCACCCCTCCACTTT. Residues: CASSVSAGGHNSPLHF.

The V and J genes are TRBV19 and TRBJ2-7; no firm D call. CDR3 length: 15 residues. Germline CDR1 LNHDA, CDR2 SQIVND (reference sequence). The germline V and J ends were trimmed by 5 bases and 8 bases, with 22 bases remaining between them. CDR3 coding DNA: TGTGCCAGTAGTCCCCGCAGCGACGGCTATTACAAGCAGTACTTC. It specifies CASSPRSDGYYKQYF.

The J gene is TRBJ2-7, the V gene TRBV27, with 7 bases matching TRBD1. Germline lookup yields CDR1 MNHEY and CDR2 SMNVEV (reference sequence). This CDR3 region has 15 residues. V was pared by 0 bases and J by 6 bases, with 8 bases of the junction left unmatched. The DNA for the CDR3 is TGTGCCAGCAGTTTATCGCCGGGACAGCTTTTCGAGCAGTACTTC. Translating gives CASSLSPGQLFEQYF.

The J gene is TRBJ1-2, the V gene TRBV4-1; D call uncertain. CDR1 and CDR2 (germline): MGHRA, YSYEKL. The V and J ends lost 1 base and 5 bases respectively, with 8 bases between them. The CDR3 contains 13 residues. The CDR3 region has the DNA TGCGCCAGCAGCCAAGGAGTAACGTATGGCTACACCTTC. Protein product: CASSQGVTYGYTF.

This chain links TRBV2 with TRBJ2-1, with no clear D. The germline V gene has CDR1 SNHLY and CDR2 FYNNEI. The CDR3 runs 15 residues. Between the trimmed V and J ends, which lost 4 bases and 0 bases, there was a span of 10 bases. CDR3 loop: CASSVFPSSYNEQFF. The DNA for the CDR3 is TGTGCCAGCAGTGTTTTTCCGAGCTCCTACAATGAGCAGTTCTTC.

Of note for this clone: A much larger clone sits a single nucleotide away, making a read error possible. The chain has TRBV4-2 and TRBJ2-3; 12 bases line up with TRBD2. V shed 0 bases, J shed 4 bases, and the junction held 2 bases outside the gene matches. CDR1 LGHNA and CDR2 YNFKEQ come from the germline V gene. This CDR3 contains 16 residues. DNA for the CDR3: TGTGCCAGCAGCCAAGATCTAGCGGGGGGGCCAGATACGCAGTATTTT. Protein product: CASSQDLAGGPDTQYF.

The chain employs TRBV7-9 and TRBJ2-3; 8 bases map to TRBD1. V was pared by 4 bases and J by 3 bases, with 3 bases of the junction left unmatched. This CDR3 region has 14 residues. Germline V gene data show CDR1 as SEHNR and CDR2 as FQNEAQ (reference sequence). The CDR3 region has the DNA TGTGCCAGCAGCTCTAACAGGGGGACAGATACGCAGTATTTT. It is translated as CASSSNRGTDTQYF.